These 13 T cell receptor beta chains originate from one sample sequenced in a study of blood T cell repertoires in COVID-19. Using immunoSEQ multiplex PCR, the repertoire was profiled, and TCRdb retains in-frame clones only, with some absent. The sample records 150,000 to 200,000 clones, 70% to 90% being singletons. The material sequenced was peripheral blood. Every receptor here comes from a human donor in a cohort sampled during active COVID-19.

This clone was picked up one time. This rearrangement joins TRBV11-2 to TRBJ1-2; the D gene is possibly TRBD1 (6 bases). The V and J ends lost 0 bases and 7 bases respectively, with 9 bases between them. The CDR3 consists of 13 residues. Germline lookup yields CDR1 SGHAT and CDR2 FQNNGV. The CDR3 coding sequence is TGTGCCAGCAGCTTAGATGTAGGGGGTGGCTACACCTTC. It encodes CASSLDVGGGYTF.

The chain links TRBV24-1 to TRBJ2-7, with TRBD2 as a possible D gene (5 bases). This CDR3 region has 11 residues. Germline values: CDR1 KGHDR, CDR2 SFDVKD. Trimming removed 5 bases at V and 7 bases at J, with 8 bases between. The CDR3, as DNA: TGTGCCACCAGTGCGGGGAGAGAGCAGTACTTC. Amino acid sequence: CATSAGREQYF.

The V call is TRBV14, the J call TRBJ2-3; D is possibly TRBD2 (6 bases). The CDR3 sequence is 16 residues long. The germline V gene encodes CDR1 SGHDN and CDR2 FVKESK. V lost 0 bases, J lost 2 bases, and 12 bases lay in between. CDR3 in amino acids: CASSQDTGVFTDTQYF. CDR3 DNA sequence: TGTGCCAGCAGCCAAGATACGGGAGTCTTCACAGATACGCAGTATTTT.

The chain joins TRBV20-1 to TRBJ2-7; maybe TRBD2 (5 bases). The germline V gene encodes CDR1 DFQATT and CDR2 SNEGSKA (reference sequence). V lost 3 bases and J 2 bases, leaving 8 bases between the germline ends. The CDR3 length is 12 residues. The CDR3 nucleotides are TGCAGTGCTAGTTCGGGGACCTACGAGCAGTACTTC. It is translated as CSASSGTYEQYF.

The J gene is TRBJ2-5, the V gene TRBV4-1, with a tentative D call TRBD1 (6 bases). Trimming left V 4 bases short and J 7 bases short, with 19 bases between. This CDR3 comprises 15 residues. CDR1 and CDR2 from the germline V gene are MGHRA and YSYEKL. The CDR3 DNA is TGCGCCAGCAGCCTCACATCCAGGGGTGGAGGGACCCAGTACTTC. It specifies CASSLTSRGGGTQYF.

V gene TRBV30 combines with J gene TRBJ1-5, with 7 bases lining up with TRBD1. CDR3 length equals 15 residues. The germline gives CDR1 GTSNPN, CDR2 SVGIG (reference sequence). V lost 3 bases to trimming and J lost 4 bases; unmatched junction nucleotides: 9. CDR3 coding DNA: TGTGCCTGGAGCCAGGGGGAGGACCGAAATCAGCCCCAGCATTTT. This sequence encodes CAWSQGEDRNQPQHF.

The chain joins TRBV19 to TRBJ1-2; a weak D match, TRBD1 (5 bases). This CDR3 has 12 amino acids. V was clipped by 7 bases and J by 3 bases, with 9 bases between them. The germline gives CDR1 LNHDA, CDR2 SQIVND (reference sequence). In DNA, the CDR3 is TGTGCCAGTAAGGCGGGGCACTATGGCTACACCTTC. Protein: CASKAGHYGYTF.

There are a few counts of this clone. The rearrangement uses TRBV7-2 and TRBJ2-1, with D maybe TRBD2 (6 bases). V lost 10 bases to trimming and J lost 9 bases, with 25 bases between them. Germline V CDR1 and CDR2: SGHTA, FQGNSA. The CDR3 is made up of 15 amino acids. The CDR3, as DNA: TGTGCCACCCGAACGTCCCCGGGGGTAGCAGGTGAGCAGTTCTTC. Translated: CATRTSPGVAGEQFF.

This clone has just a few counts. The V and J genes are TRBV6-5 and TRBJ1-1, with a weak D call TRBD1 (5 bases). Germline V CDR1 and CDR2: MNHEY, SVGAGI. The CDR3 extends over 14 amino acids. V dropped 6 bases and J dropped 4 bases, with 15 bases sitting between them. The chain's CDR3 is CASSRMPGGTEAFF. CDR3 sequence (DNA): TGTGCCAGCAGCCGGATGCCCGGGGGCACTGAAGCTTTCTTT.

This chain joins TRBV28 and TRBJ1-1, with 9 bases that match TRBD1. The germline gives CDR1 MDHEN, CDR2 SYDVKM. The CDR3 is made up of 16 amino acids. The V gene end was trimmed by 5 bases and the J gene end by 4 bases; junction bases not matched to a gene: 11. The CDR3 loop is CASSQYRGLGSTEAFF. CDR3 bases: TGTGCCAGCAGTCAATACAGGGGGCTGGGTAGCACTGAAGCTTTCTTT.

This sequence joins TRBV13 and TRBJ1-1; 7 positions match TRBD1. V gave up 7 bases and J gave up 4 bases; unmatched junction bases: 12. CDR1 is PRHDT, CDR2 FYEKMQ, per germline (reference sequence). The CDR3 loop spans 15 amino acids. The chain's CDR3 is CASTRRGQVFTEAFF. CDR3 nucleotides: TGTGCCAGCACCAGACGAGGACAGGTTTTCACTGAAGCTTTCTTT.

This clone was seen more than once but under ten times. V and J are TRBV24-1 and TRBJ1-1; 9 nucleotides line up with TRBD1. The V and J ends lost 7 bases and 1 base, in that order; junction bases with no gene match: 0. The germline V gene encodes CDR1 KGHDR and CDR2 SFDVKD. This CDR3 has 13 amino acids. CDR3 sequence (DNA): TGTGCCACCAGGGGACAGGGGAACACTGAAGCTTTCTTT. Protein: CATRGQGNTEAFF.

The chain employs TRBV5-5 and TRBJ2-5; D might be TRBD1 (5 bases). V was cut by 7 bases and J by 7 bases, with 17 bases left in between. Germline CDR1 reads SGHKS; CDR2 reads YYEKEE (reference sequence). This CDR3 is 13 amino acids long. In nucleotides, the CDR3 is TGTGCCAGCGGGTTGCAGGGAAAGGCGACCCAGTACTTC. Translated, it gives CASGLQGKATQYF.